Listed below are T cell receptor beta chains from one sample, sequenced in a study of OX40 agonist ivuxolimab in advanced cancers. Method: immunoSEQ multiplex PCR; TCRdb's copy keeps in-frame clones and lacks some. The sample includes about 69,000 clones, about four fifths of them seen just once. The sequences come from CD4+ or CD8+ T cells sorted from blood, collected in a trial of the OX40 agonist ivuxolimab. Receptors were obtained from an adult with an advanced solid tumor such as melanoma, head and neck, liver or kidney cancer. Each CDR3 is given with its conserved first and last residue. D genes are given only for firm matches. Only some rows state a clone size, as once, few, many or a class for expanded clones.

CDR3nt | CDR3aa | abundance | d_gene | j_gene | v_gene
TGTGCCAGCAGCCCCAGAAAATCTGAAGCTTTCTTT | CASSPRKSEAFF | few | . | TRBJ1-1 | TRBV7-8
TGTGCCAGCAGCCTAAGAGCGGGTTTAGCGGGAGTGAACACCGGGGAGCTGTTTTTT | CASSLRAGLAGVNTGELFF | . | TRBD2 | TRBJ2-2 | TRBV14
TGCGCCAGCAGCCCAATGGGGGGGAATCAGCCCCAGCATTTT | CASSPMGGNQPQHF | once | . | TRBJ1-5 | TRBV5-1
TGTGCCAGCAAGGAGCGGGGGATCACAGATACGCAGTATTTT | CASKERGITDTQYF | . | TRBD2 | TRBJ2-3 | TRBV2
TGTGCCAGTATGCGACCCTCCACCGGGGAGCTGTTTTTT | CASMRPSTGELFF | once | . | TRBJ2-2 | TRBV19
TGTGCCTGGAGTGTAACGACCGAAGGTCGCACCTTC | CAWSVTTEGRTF | . | . | TRBJ1-2 | TRBV30
TGTGCCAGCAGACAGGCCGGGACTAGCAACTACGAGCAGTACTTC | CASRQAGTSNYEQYF | . | TRBD2 | TRBJ2-7 | TRBV7-8
TGTGCCTGGAGAGGGGACAGGGGGAACACTGAAGCTTTCTTT | CAWRGDRGNTEAFF | . | TRBD1 | TRBJ1-1 | TRBV30
TGCAGTGCTCCCCCGTTCTACACCTTC | CSAPPFYTF | . | . | TRBJ1-2 | TRBV20-1
TGTGCCAGCAGGGCGGGACGAGCCTACACTGAAGCTTTCTTT | CASRAGRAYTEAFF | . | . | TRBJ1-1 | TRBV27
TGCGCCAGCGGGATAAGCGGCGGACCCGGCGAGGAGACCCAGTACTTC | CASGISGGPGEETQYF | once | . | TRBJ2-5 | TRBV5-1
TGTGCCAGCAGCGTAGGGGTGGGCCGGGAGCTGTTTTTT | CASSVGVGRELFF | . | . | TRBJ2-2 | TRBV9
TGTGCCAGCAGTTTTTTATGGGGGGCGAACACCGGGGAGCTGTTTTTT | CASSFLWGANTGELFF | . | . | TRBJ2-2 | TRBV27
TGTGCCAGCAGGCCTTACGTCGGGAGACACACTGAAGCTTTCTTT | CASRPYVGRHTEAFF | . | . | TRBJ1-1 | TRBV27
TGTGCCAGCAGCTACGGACAGGGACGGAATTCACCCCTCCACTTT | CASSYGQGRNSPLHF | once | TRBD1 | TRBJ1-6 | TRBV14
TGTGCCAGCAGTTTACCTGACCCGGGCTACGAGCAGTACTTC | CASSLPDPGYEQYF | few | . | TRBJ2-7 | TRBV28
TGTGCTAGCAGCCCGACTAGCGGTGGGGATACGCAGTATTTT | CASSPTSGGDTQYF | . | TRBD2 | TRBJ2-3 | TRBV7-7
TGTGCCAGCGGCCTAGCGGGGTACACAGATACGCAGTATTTT | CASGLAGYTDTQYF | . | TRBD2 | TRBJ2-3 | TRBV7-9
TGTGCCAGCAGCTTGGCGGGAGTGGACAATGAGCAGTTCTTC | CASSLAGVDNEQFF | . | . | TRBJ2-1 | TRBV5-4
TGTGCCAGCAGCCCATCACAGGGTGCCCTAGGCTACACCTTC | CASSPSQGALGYTF | . | . | TRBJ1-2 | TRBV9
TGTGCCAGCAGTAACGGGGCAGGGTGGAAGCAAGAGACCCAGTACTTC | CASSNGAGWKQETQYF | . | . | TRBJ2-5 | TRBV6-6
TGTGCCAGCCTGAGAGGGGGAATCAACTATGGCTACACCTTC | CASLRGGINYGYTF | few | . | TRBJ1-2 | TRBV19